Below, one T cell receptor (beta chain) is given with its context. The data originate from a study of blood T cell repertoires in COVID-19. The data were produced by immunoSEQ multiplex PCR, yet TCRdb's version contains in-frame clones alone and is incomplete. The sample yields 140,000 to 150,000 clones, 85% to 90% seen once. CDR3 length equals 17 residues. Germline CDR1 reads MDHEN; CDR2 reads SYDVKM. Losses at the gene ends were 2 bases for V and 1 base for J; bases not matched to a gene: 7. Sequences were obtained from PBMCs or T cells enriched from blood (not recorded which). The sequence was obtained from a man between 60 and 75 years old who had recovered from COVID-19. The rearrangement joins TRBV28 to TRBJ1-5, with TRBD1 identical over 8 bases. The CDR3 bases are TGTGCCAGCAGTTTAATCCGCAGGGGGCTCAGCAATCAGCCCCAGCATTTT. Its translation is CASSLIRRGLSNQPQHF.